This T cell receptor beta chain was sequenced during a study of shared clonotypes between healthy human individuals. Germline V gene sequence: CDR1 MNHNY, CDR2 SVGAGI (reference sequence). Trimming removed 4 bases from V and 6 bases from J; junction bases left unmatched: 7. The CDR3 is 16 residues long. The donors, healthy adults who were HIV-negative, had experienced no recent acute infections or vaccinations. Libraries were prepared by immunoSEQ multiplex PCR; TCRdb keeps only in-frame clonotypes and omits some of them. Altogether about 690,000 clones are present, roughly 88% being singletons, with the ten largest covering 34%.

The sequencing input was memory CD8+ T cells from PBMCs. Subset defined: CD45RO+ cells pooled with CCR7-negative TemRA cells. The chain combines TRBV6-6 with TRBJ2-1, with TRBD2 matching over 12 bases. The TCR comes from a man in his late teens or twenties in good health. Some clones in this sample may be carry-over from other donors' samples. This CDR3 reads CASSSWTSGTSNEQFF. The CDR3 DNA follows: TGTGCCAGCAGTTCTTGGACTAGCGGGACCTCCAATGAGCAGTTCTTC.